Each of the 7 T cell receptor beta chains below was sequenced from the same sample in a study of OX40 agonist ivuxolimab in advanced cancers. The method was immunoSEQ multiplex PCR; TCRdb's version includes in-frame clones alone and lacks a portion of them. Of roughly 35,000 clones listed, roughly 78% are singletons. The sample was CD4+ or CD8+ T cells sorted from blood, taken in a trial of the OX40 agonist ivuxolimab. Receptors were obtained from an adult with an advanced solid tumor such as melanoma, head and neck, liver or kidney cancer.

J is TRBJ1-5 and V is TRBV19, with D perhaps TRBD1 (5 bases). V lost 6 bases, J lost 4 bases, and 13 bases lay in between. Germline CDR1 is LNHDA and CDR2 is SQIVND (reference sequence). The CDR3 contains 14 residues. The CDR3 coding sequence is TGTGCCAGTAGACTGACAGCGGAGAATCAGCCCCAGCATTTT. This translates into CASRLTAENQPQHF.

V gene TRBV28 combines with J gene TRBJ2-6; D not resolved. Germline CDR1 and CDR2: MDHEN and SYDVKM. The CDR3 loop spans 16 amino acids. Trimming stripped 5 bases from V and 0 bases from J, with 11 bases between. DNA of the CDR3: TGTGCCAGCAGTGACCCCGGAGTCTCTGGGGCCAACGTCCTGACTTTC. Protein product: CASSDPGVSGANVLTF.

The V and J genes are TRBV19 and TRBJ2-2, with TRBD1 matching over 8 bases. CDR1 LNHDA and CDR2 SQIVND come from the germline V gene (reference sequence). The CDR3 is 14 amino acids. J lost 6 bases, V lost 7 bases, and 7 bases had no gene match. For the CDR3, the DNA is TGTGCCAGTAAAGGGACAGGCGTGGCCGGGGAGCTGTTTTTT. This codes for CASKGTGVAGELFF.

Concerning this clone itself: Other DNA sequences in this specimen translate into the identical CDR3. CDR3 coding DNA: TGTGCCAGTAGTATTGGGGAGAACTACGAGCAGTACTTC. Protein sequence: CASSIGENYEQYF. This chain joins TRBV19 and TRBJ2-7; D might be TRBD2 (5 bases). V shed 3 bases and J shed 3 bases, with 9 bases lying between them. The CDR3 spans 13 residues. CDR1 LNHDA and CDR2 SQIVND come from the germline V gene (reference sequence).

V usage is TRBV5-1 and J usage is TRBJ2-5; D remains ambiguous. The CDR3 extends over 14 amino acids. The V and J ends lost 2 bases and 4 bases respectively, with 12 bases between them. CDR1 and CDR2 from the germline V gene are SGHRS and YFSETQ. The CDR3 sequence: CASSLSSIRETQYF. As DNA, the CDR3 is TGCGCCAGCAGCTTATCCAGCATCCGAGAGACCCAGTACTTC.

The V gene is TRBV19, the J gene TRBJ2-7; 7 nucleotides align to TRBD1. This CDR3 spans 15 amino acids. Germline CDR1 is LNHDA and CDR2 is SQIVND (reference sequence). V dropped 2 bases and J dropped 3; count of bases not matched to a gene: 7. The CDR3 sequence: CASSIIGQGDYEQYF. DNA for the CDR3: TGTGCCAGTAGTATAATTGGCCAGGGGGACTACGAGCAGTACTTC.

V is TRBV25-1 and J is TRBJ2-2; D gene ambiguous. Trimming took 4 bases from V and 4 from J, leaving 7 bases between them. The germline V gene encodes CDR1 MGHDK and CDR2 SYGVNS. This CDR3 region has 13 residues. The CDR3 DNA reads TGTGCCAGCAGTGCCTATAGCACCGGGGAGCTGTTTTTT. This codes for CASSAYSTGELFF.